Presented here are 6 T cell receptor beta chains from one specimen sequenced in a study of graft-versus-host responses after intestinal transplantation. TCRdb keeps only in-frame clones here, not all; method: immunoSEQ multiplex PCR. The sample includes about 120,000 clones, 75% to 95% of them seen just once. No antigen is known for these receptors. This specimen was unstimulated CD4+ T cells sorted from spleen or lymph node cells, taken before intestinal transplant. These receptors originate from a human donor who received an intestinal transplant.

The rearrangement uses TRBV7-3 and TRBJ2-2; D is possibly TRBD1 (6 bases). The germline V and J ends were trimmed by 5 bases and 6 bases, with 16 bases remaining between them. The CDR3 runs 15 residues. Germline V lookup: CDR1 SGHTA, CDR2 FQGTGA. The CDR3 loop is CASSLYRDTPGELFF. CDR3 bases: TGTGCCAGCAGCCTGTACCGGGACACCCCCGGGGAGCTGTTTTTT.

Only a few counts were recorded for this clone. The rearrangement uses TRBV6-6 and TRBJ2-7; 7 bases map to TRBD1. CDR1 is MNHNY and CDR2 is SVGAGI in the germline V gene (reference sequence). CDR3 size: 11 residues. The V gene end was trimmed by 4 bases and the J gene end by 6 bases; junction bases not matched to a gene: 0. CDR3 sequence: CASSSGGEQYF. The CDR3 nucleotides are TGTGCCAGCAGTTCAGGGGGCGAGCAGTACTTC.

The rearrangement joins TRBV25-1 to TRBJ2-2; 10 nucleotides line up with TRBD1. This CDR3 comprises 16 residues. Germline loops: CDR1 MGHDK, CDR2 SYGVNS. Trimming took 4 bases from V and 1 from J; bases not matched to a gene: 3. The CDR3 DNA reads as TGTGCCAGCAGTGTCCGGGACAGGGGGAACACCGGGGAGCTGTTTTTT. Amino acids: CASSVRDRGNTGELFF.

J is TRBJ2-3 and V is TRBV30, with D perhaps TRBD2 (6 bases). Per the germline V gene, CDR1 is GTSNPN and CDR2 is SVGIG (reference sequence). CDR3 size: 13 residues. V was trimmed by 3 bases and J by 5 bases, leaving 12 bases between them. CDR3 region: CAWRRAGRDTQYF. The CDR3 DNA reads TGTGCCTGGAGGCGCGCGGGAAGAGATACGCAGTATTTT. The variable domain in full, completed from reference TRBV30 and TRBJ2-3, reads SQTIHQWPATLVQPVGSPLSLECTVEGTSNPNLYWYRQAAGRGLQLLFYSVGIGQISSEVPQNLSASRPQDRQFILSSKKLLLSDSGFYLCAWRRAGRDTQYFGPGTRLTVL.

This clone has more than one count but fewer than ten. This chain connects TRBV23-1 to TRBJ1-5; D perhaps matches TRBD1 (5 bases). TRBV23-1 is classed as an ORF, of uncertain function. The CDR3 spans 15 residues. Trimming cost V 4 bases and J 4 bases, with 14 bases left between them. The CDR3 region is CASSRPNRWNQPQHF. CDR3 in DNA: TGCGCCAGCAGTCGCCCTAACAGGTGGAATCAGCCCCAGCATTTT.

The V gene is TRBV19, the J gene TRBJ2-1; 9 bases align to TRBD2. V was pared by 5 bases and J by 5 bases, with 10 bases of the junction left unmatched. Germline loops: CDR1 LNHDA, CDR2 SQIVND (reference sequence). The CDR3 consists of 16 residues. CDR3 protein: CASSLQGLAFDNEQFF. CDR3 coding DNA: TGTGCCAGTAGTCTTCAGGGACTAGCTTTCGACAATGAGCAGTTCTTC.